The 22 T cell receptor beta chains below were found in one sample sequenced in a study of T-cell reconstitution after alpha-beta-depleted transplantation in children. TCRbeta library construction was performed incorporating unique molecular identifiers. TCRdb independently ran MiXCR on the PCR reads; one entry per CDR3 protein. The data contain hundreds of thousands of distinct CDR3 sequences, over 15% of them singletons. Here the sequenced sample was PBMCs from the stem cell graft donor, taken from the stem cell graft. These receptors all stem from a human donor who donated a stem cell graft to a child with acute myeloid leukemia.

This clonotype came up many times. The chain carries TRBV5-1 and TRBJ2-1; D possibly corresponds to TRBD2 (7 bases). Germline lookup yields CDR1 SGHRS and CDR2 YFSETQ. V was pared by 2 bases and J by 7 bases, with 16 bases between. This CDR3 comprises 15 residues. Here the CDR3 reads CASSFGAGRGNEQFF. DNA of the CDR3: TGCGCCAGCAGCTTTGGAGCAGGGAGGGGGAATGAGCAGTTCTTC.

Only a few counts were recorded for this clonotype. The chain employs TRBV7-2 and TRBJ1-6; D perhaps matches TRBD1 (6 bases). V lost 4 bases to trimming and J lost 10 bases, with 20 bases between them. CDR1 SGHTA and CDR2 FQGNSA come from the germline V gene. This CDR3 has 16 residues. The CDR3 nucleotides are TGTGCCAGCAGCTCGAAATACAGGGATTTCGAATCACCCCTCCACTTT. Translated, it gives CASSSKYRDFESPLHF. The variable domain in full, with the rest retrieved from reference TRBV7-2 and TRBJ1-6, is GAGVSQSPSNKVTEKGKDVELRCDPISGHTALYWYRQSLGQGLEFLIYFQGNSAPDKSGLPSDRFSAERTGGSVSTLTIQRTQQEDSAVYLCASSSKYRDFESPLHFGNGTRLTVT.

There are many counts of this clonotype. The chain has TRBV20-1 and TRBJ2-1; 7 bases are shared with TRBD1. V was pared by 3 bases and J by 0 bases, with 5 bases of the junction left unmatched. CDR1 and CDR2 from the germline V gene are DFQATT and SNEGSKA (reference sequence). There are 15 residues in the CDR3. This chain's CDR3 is CSASWDSSSYNEQFF. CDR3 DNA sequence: TGCAGTGCTAGCTGGGACAGTAGCTCCTACAATGAGCAGTTCTTC.

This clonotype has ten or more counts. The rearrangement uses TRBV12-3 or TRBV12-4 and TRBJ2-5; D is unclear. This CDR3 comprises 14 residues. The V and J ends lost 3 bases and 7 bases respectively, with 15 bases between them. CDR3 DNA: TGTGCCAGCAGTTTGGGCTATCTTCGGTCGACCCAGTACTTC. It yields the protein CASSLGYLRSTQYF.

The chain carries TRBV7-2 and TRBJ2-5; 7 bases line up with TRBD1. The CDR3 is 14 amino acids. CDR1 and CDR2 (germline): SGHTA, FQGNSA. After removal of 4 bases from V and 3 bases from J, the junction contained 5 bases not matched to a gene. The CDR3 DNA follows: TGTGCCAGCAGCTCGGACAGGATAAAAGAGACCCAGTACTTC. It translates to CASSSDRIKETQYF.

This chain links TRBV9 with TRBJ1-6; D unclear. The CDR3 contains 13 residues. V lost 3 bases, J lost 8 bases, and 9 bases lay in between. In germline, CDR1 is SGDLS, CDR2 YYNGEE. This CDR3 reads CASSGNEYSPLHF. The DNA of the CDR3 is TGTGCCAGCAGCGGTAACGAGTATTCACCCCTCCACTTT.

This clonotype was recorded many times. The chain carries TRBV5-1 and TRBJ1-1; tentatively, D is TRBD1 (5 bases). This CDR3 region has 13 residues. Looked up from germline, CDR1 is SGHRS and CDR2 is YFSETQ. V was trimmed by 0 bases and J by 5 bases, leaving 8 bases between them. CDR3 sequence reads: CASSLVRGTEAFF. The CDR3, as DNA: TGCGCCAGCAGCTTGGTGAGGGGTACTGAAGCTTTCTTT.

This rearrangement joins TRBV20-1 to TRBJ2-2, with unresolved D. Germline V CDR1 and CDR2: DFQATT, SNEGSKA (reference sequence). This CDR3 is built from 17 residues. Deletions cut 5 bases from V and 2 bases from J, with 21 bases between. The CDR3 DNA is TGCAGTGCTTGGCGTCAGACGCCAGTCTTCAACACCGGGGAGCTGTTTTTT. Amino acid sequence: CSAWRQTPVFNTGELFF.

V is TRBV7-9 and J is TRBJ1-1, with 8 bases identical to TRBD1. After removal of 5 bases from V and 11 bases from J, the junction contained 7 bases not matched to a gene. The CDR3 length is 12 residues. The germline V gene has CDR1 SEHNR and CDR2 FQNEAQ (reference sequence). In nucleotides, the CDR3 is TGTGCCAGCAGCCTGCAGGGGGCTGGGGCTTTCTTT. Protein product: CASSLQGAGAFF.

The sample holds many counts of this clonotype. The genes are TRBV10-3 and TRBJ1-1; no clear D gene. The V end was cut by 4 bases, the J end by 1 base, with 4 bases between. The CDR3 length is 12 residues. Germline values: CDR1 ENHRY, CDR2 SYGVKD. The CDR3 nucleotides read TGTGCCATCAGTGCAGAGAACACTGAAGCTTTCTTT. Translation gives CAISAENTEAFF.

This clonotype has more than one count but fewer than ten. CDR3 amino acids: CASSVRVGDQETQYF. CDR3 nucleotide sequence: TGTGCCAGCAGCGTCCGAGTGGGGGACCAAGAGACCCAGTACTTC. This chain links TRBV11-3 with TRBJ2-5; D possibly uses TRBD1 or TRBD2 (5 bases each). V was cut by 5 bases and J by 0 bases, with 13 bases left in between. Germline assignment: CDR1 SGHNT and CDR2 YENEEA. The CDR3 spans 15 residues.

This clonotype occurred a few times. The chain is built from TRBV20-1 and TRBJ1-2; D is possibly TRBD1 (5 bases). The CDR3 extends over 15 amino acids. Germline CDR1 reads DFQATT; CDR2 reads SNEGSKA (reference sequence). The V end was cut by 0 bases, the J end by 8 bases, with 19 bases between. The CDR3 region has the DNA TGCAGTGCTAGAGATCGTCGTCGAGGGGTGGAAGGCTACACCTTC. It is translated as CSARDRRRGVEGYTF.

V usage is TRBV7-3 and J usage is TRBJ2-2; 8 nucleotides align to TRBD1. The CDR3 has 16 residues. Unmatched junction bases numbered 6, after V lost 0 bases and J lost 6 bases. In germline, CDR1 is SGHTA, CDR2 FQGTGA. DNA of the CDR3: TGTGCCAGCAGCTTAACAGGGCAGGGGGCTGCCGGGGAGCTGTTTTTT. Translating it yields CASSLTGQGAAGELFF. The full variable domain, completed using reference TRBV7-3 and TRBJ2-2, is GAGVSQTPSNKVTEKGKYVELRCDPISGHTALYWYRQSLGQGPEFLIYFQGTGAADDSGLPNDRFFAVRPEGSVSTLKIQRTERGDSAVYLCASSLTGQGAAGELFFGEGSRLTVL.

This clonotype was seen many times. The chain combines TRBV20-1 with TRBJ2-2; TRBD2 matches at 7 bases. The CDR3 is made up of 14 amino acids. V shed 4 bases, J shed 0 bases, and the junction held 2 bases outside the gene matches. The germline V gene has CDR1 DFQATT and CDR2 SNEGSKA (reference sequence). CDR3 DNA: TGCAGTGCTACCGGGGGGACGAACACCGGGGAGCTGTTTTTT. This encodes CSATGGTNTGELFF.

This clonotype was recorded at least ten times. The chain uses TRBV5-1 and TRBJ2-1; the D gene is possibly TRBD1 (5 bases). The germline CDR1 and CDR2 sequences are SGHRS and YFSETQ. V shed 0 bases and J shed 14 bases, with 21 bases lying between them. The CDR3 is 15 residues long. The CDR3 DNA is TGCGCCAGCAGCTTGGGGGGCGTGGAGCCCGTGGTCAAGTTCTTC. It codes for CASSLGGVEPVVKFF.

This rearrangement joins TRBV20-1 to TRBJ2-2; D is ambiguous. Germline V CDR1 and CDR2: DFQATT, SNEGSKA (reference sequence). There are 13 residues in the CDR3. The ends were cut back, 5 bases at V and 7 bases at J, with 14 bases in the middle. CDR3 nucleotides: TGCAGTGCTCTTCGGAATCGTAACGGGGAGCTGTTTTTT. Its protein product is CSALRNRNGELFF.

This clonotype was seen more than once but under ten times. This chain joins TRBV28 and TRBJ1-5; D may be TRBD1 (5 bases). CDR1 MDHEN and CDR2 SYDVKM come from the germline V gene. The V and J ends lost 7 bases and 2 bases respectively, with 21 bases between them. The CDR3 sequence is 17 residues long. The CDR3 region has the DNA TGTGCCAGCAACGGCAGGGCCTTCGGACTTGGCAATCAGCCCCAGCATTTT. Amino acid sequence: CASNGRAFGLGNQPQHF.

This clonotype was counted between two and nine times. This CDR3 reads CASSLATGGSDTQYF. CDR3 bases: TGTGCCAGCAGCTTAGCGACCGGGGGATCAGATACGCAGTATTTT. V gene TRBV7-2 combines with J gene TRBJ2-3; the D gene is possibly TRBD2 (6 bases). CDR1 is SGHTA, CDR2 FQGNSA, per germline. The V end was cut by 0 bases, the J end by 4 bases, with 11 bases between. The CDR3 is made up of 15 amino acids.

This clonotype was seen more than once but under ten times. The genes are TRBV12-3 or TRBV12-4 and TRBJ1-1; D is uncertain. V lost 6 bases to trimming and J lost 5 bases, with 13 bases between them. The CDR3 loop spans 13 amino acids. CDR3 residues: CASSRQGRTEAFF. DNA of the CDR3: TGTGCCAGCAGCCGACAAGGCAGGACTGAAGCTTTCTTT.

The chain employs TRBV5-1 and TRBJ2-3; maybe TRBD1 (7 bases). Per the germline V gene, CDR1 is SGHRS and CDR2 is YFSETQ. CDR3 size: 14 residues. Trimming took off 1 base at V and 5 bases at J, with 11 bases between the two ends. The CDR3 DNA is TGCGCCAGCAGCTTGCTTCAGGGGGGAGATACGCAGTATTTT. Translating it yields CASSLLQGGDTQYF.

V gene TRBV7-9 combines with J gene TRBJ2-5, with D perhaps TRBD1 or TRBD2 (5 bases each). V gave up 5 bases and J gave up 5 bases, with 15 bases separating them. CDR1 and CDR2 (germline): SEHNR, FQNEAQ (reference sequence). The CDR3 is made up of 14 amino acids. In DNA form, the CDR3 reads TGTGCCAGCAGCCCGGCTGGGGGTTCGGAGACCCAGTACTTC. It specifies CASSPAGGSETQYF. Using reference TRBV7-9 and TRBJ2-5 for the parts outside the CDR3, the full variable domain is DTGVSQNPRHKITKRGQNVTFRCDPISEHNRLYWYRQTLGQGPEFLTYFQNEAQLEKSRLLSDRFSAERPKGSFSTLEIQRTEQGDSAMYLCASSPAGGSETQYFGPGTRLLVL.

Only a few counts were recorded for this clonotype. CDR3 loop: CASSLSGPGNTIYF. The CDR3 region has the DNA TGTGCCAGCAGCTTGTCAGGCCCTGGAAACACCATATATTTT. This rearrangement joins TRBV7-2 to TRBJ1-3; D is ambiguous. Germline CDR1 reads SGHTA; CDR2 reads FQGNSA. The CDR3 is made up of 14 amino acids. V lost 3 bases, J lost 2 bases, and 8 bases lay in between.